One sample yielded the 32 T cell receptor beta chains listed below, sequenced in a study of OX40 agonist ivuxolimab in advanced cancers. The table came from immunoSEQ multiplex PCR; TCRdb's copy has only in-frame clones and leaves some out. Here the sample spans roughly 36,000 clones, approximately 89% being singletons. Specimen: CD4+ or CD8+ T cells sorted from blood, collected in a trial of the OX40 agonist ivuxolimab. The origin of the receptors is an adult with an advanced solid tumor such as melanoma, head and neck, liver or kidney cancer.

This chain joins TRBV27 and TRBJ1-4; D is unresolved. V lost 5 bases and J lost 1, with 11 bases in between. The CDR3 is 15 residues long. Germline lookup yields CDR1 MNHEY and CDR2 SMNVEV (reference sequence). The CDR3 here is CASSPRGETNEKLFF. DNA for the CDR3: TGTGCCAGCAGTCCCCGCGGAGAAACTAATGAAAAACTGTTTTTT.

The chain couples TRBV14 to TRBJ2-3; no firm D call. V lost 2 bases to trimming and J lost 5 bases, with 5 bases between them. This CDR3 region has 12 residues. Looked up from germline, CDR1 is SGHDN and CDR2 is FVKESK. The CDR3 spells CASSQIKDTQYF. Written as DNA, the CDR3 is TGTGCCAGCAGCCAAATAAAAGATACGCAGTATTTT.

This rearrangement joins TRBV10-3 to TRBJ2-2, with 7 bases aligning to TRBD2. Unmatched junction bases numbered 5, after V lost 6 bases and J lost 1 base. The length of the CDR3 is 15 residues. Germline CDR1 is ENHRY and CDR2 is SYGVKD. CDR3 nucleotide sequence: TGTGCCATCAGGCAGACTAGCCAGAACACCGGGGAGCTGTTTTTT. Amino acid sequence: CAIRQTSQNTGELFF.

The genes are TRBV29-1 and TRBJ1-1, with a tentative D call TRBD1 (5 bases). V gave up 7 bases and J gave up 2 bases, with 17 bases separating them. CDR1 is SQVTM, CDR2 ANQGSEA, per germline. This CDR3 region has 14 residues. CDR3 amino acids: CSAPRGGVNTEAFF. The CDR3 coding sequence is TGCAGCGCCCCACGTGGGGGTGTAAACACTGAAGCTTTCTTT. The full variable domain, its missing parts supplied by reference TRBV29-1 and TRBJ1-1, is SAVISQKPSRDICQRGTSLTIQCQVDSQVTMMFWYRQQPGQSLTLIATANQGSEATYESGFVIDKFPISRPNLTFSTLTVSNMSPEDSSIYLCSAPRGGVNTEAFFGQGTRLTVV.

Written as DNA, the CDR3 is TGTGCCAGCAGTTCCCGACGGATGAACACTGAAGCTTTCTTT. Protein sequence: CASSSRRMNTEAFF. The genes are TRBV6-5 and TRBJ1-1; D not resolved. The CDR3 covers 14 residues. CDR1 and CDR2 from the germline V gene are MNHEY and SVGAGI. Trimming took 4 bases from V and 0 from J, leaving 9 bases between them.

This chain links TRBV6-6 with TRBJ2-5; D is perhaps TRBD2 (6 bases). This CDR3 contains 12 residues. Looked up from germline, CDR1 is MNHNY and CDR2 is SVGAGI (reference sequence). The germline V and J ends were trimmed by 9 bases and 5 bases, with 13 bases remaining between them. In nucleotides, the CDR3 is TGTGCCAGTAAGGAGGGTAGGGAGACCCAGTACTTC. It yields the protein CASKEGRETQYF.

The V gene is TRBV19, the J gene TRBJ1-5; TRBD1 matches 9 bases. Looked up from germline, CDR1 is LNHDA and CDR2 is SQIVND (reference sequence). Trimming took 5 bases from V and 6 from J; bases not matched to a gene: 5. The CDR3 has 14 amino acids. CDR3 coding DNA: TGTGCCAGTAGTTCTGGACAGGGGAGTCAGCCCCAGCATTTT. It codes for CASSSGQGSQPQHF. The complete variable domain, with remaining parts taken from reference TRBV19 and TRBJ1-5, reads DGGITQSPKYLFRKEGQNVTLSCEQNLNHDAMYWYRQDPGQGLRLIYYSQIVNDFQKGDIAEGYSVSREKKESFPLTVTSAQKNPTAFYLCASSSGQGSQPQHFGDGTRLSIL.

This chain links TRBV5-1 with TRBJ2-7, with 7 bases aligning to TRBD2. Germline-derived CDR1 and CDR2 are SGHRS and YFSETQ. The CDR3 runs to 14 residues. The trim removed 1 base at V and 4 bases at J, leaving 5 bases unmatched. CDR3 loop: CASSLSLAEYEQYF. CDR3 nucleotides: TGCGCCAGCAGCTTGAGCCTAGCGGAGTACGAGCAGTACTTC.

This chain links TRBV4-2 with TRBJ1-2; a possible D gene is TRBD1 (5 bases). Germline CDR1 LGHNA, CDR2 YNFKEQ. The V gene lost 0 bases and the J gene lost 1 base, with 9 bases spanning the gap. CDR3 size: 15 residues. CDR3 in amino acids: CASSQDWGGNYGYTF. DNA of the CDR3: TGTGCCAGCAGCCAAGATTGGGGGGGTAACTATGGCTACACCTTC.

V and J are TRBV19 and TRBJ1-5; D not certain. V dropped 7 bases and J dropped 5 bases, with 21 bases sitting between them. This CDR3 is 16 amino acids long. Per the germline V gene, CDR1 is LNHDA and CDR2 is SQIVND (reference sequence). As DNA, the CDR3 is TGTGCCAGTATCAAAGGGAGCCAAAGAGGATATCAGCCCCAGCATTTT. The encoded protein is CASIKGSQRGYQPQHF.

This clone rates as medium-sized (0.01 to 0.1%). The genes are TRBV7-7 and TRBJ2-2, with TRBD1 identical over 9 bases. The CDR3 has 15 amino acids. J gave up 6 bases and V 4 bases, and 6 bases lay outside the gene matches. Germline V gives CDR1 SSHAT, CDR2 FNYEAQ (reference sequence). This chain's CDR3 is CASSSMRQGAGELFF. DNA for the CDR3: TGTGCCAGCAGCTCCATGCGACAGGGGGCCGGGGAGCTGTTTTTT.

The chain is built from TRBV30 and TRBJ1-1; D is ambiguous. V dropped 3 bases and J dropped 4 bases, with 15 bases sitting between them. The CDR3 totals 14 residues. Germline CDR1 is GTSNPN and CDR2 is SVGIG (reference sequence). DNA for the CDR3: TGTGCCTGGAGGCGTCTCCACCAAGGCACTGAAGCTTTCTTT. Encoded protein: CAWRRLHQGTEAFF.

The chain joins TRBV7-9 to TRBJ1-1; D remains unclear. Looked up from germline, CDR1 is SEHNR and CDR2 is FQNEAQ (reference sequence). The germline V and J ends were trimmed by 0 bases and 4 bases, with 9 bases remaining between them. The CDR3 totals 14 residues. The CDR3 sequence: CASSLAAGGTEAFF. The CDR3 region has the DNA TGTGCCAGCAGCTTAGCTGCAGGCGGCACTGAAGCTTTCTTT.

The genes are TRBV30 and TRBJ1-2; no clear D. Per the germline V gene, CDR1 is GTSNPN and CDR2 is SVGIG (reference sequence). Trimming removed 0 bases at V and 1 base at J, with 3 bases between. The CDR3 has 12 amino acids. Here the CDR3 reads CAWSVLNYGYTF. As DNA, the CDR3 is TGTGCCTGGAGTGTACTTAACTATGGCTACACCTTC.

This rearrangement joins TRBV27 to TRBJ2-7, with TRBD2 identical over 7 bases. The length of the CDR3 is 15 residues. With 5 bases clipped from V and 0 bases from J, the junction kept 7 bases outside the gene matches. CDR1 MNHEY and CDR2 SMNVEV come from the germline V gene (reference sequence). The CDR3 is CASSPSGTNSYEQYF. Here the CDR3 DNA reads TGTGCCAGCAGTCCCAGCGGGACTAACTCCTACGAGCAGTACTTC.

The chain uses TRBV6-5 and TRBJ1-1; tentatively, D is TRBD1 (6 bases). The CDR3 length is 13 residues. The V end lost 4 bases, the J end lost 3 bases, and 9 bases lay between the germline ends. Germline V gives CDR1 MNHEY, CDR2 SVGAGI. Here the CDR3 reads CASSLHRDTEAFF. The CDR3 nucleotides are TGTGCCAGCAGTTTGCACAGGGACACTGAAGCTTTCTTT.

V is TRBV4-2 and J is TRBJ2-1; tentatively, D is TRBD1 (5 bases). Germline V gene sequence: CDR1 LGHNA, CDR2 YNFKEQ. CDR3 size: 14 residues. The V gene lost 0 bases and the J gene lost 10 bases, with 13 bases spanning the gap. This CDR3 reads CASSQDLVRAEQFF. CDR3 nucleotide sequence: TGTGCCAGCAGCCAAGATCTCGTCAGGGCGGAGCAGTTCTTC.

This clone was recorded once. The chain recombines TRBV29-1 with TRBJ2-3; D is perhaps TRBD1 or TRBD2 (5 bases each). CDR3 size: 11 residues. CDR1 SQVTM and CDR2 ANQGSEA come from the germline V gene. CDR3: CTWGRGDTQYF. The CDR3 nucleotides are TGCACCTGGGGCCGGGGAGATACGCAGTATTTT.

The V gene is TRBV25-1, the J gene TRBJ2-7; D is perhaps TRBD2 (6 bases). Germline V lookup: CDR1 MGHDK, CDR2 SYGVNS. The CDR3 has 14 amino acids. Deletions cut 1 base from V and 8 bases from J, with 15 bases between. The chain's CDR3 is CASSESGDLRKQYF. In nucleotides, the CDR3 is TGTGCCAGCAGTGAATCGGGGGACCTAAGGAAGCAGTACTTC.

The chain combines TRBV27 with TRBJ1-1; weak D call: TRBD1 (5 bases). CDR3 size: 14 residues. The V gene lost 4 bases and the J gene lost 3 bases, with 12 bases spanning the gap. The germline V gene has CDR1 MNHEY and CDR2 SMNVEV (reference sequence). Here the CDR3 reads CASSSMGGYTEAFF. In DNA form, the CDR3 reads TGTGCCAGCAGTTCGATGGGGGGATACACTGAAGCTTTCTTT.

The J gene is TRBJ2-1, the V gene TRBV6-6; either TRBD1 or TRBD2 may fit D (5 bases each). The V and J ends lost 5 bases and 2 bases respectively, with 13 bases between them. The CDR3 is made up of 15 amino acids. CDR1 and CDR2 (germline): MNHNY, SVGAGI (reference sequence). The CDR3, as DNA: TGTGCCAGCAGTACTACCAGAGGGGCCTACAATGAGCAGTTCTTC. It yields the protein CASSTTRGAYNEQFF.

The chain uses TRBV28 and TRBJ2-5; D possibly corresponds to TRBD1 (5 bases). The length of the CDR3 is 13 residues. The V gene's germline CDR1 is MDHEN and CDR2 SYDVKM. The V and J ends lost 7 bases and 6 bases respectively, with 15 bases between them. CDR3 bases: TGTGCCAGCACCATTGGGGCTCAGAAGACCCAGTACTTC. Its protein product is CASTIGAQKTQYF.

The CDR3 is CASSTEVGLAMPGELFF. CDR3 nucleotides: TGTGCCAGCAGCACAGAGGTGGGACTAGCGATGCCCGGGGAGCTGTTTTTT. The genes are TRBV13 and TRBJ2-2; 10 bases align to TRBD2. The CDR3 is made up of 17 amino acids. Germline loops: CDR1 PRHDT, CDR2 FYEKMQ (reference sequence). V dropped 5 bases and J dropped 6; count of bases not matched to a gene: 12.

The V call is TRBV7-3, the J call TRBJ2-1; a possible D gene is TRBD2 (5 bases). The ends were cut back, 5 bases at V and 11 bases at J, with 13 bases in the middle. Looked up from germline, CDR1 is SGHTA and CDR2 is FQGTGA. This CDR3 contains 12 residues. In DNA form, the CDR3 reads TGTGCCAGCAGCGCAGAACTAGATCAGCAGTTCTTC. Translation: CASSAELDQQFF.

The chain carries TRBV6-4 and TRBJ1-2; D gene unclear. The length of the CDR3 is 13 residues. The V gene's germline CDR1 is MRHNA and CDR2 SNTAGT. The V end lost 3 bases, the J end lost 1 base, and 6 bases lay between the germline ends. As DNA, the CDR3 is TGTGCCAGCAGTGAAGGCAGTAACTATGGCTACACCTTC. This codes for CASSEGSNYGYTF.

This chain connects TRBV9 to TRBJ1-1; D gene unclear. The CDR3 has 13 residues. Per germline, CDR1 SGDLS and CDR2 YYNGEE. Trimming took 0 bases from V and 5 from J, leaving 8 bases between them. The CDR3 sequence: CASSVEGWTEAFF. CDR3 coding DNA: TGTGCCAGCAGCGTAGAAGGGTGGACTGAAGCTTTCTTT.

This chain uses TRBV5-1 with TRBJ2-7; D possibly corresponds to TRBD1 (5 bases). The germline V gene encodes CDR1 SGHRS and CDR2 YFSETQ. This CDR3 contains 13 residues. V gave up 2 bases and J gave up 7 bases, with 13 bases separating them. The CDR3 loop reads CASSFTGSREQYF. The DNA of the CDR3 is TGCGCCAGCAGCTTCACAGGCTCTCGGGAGCAGTACTTC.

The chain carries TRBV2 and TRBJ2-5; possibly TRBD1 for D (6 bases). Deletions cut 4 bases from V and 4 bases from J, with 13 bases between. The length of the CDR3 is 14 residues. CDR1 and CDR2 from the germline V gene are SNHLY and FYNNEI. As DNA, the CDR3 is TGTGCCAGCAGTGGGCAGGGGATCGGAGAGACCCAGTACTTC. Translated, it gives CASSGQGIGETQYF.

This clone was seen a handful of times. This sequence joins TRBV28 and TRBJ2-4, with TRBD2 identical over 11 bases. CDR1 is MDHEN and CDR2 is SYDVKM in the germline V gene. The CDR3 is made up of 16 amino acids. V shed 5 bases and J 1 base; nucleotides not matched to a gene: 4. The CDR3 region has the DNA TGTGCCAGCAGTAGTAGCGGGAGGGCTGCCAAAAACATTCAGTACTTC. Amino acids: CASSSSGRAAKNIQYF.

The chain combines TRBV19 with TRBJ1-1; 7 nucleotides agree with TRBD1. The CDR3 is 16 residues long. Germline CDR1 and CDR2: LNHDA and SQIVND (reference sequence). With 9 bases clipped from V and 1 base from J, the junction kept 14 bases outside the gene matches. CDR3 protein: CASPLGGCWGNTEAFF. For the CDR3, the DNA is TGTGCCAGCCCCCTAGGGGGCTGTTGGGGGAACACTGAAGCTTTCTTT.

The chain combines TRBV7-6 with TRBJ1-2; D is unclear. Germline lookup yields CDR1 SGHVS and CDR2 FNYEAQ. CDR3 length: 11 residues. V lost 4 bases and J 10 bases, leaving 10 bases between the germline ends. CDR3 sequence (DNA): TGTGCCAGCAGCTCGCGAAGTGACTACACCTTC. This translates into CASSSRSDYTF.

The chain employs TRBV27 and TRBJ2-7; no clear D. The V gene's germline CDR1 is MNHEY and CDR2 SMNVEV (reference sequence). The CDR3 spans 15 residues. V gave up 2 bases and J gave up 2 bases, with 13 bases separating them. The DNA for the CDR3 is TGTGCCAGCAGTTTAACGGCAGTTGGGGCCTACGAGCAGTACTTC. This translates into CASSLTAVGAYEQYF.